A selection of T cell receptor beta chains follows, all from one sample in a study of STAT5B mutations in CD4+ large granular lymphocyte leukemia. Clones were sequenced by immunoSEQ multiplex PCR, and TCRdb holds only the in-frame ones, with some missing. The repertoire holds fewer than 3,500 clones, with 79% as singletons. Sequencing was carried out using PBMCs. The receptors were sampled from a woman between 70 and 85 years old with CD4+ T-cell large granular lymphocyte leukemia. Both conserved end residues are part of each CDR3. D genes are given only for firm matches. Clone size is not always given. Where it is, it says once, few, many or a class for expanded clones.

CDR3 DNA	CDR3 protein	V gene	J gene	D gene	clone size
TGTGCCAGCAGCCCCTCCCCACAGGGGCCGGCGAACACCGGGGAGCTGTTTTTT	CASSPSPQGPANTGELFF	TRBV9	TRBJ2-2	TRBD1	-
TGTGCCAGCAGCTTAGATCCAAGGACCGAGCAGTACTTC	CASSLDPRTEQYF	TRBV11-2	TRBJ2-7	-	-
TGTGCCATCAGGACAGGGGGGGGGCCCGATTCACCCCTCCACTTT	CAIRTGGGPDSPLHF	TRBV10-3	TRBJ1-6	TRBD1	few
TGTGCCATCAGTCCGGGACTAGCGGTGCAAGAGACCCAGTACTTC	CAISPGLAVQETQYF	TRBV10-3	TRBJ2-5	TRBD2	-
TGTGCCAGCAGCCGTAAAGAGACCCAGTACTTC	CASSRKETQYF	TRBV5-4	TRBJ2-5	-	-
TGTGCCAGCAGTTATCGGGCCGAAGCTTTCTTT	CASSYRAEAFF	TRBV6-5	TRBJ1-1	-	few
TGTGCCAGCCTCTTCATTGGGCGAACTGAAGCTTTCTTT	CASLFIGRTEAFF	TRBV2	TRBJ1-1	-	-
TGTGCCAGCAGTTCCTCGAAGGGACAGCGCCCCTTATACGAGCAGTACTTC	CASSSSKGQRPLYEQYF	TRBV2	TRBJ2-7	TRBD1	few
TGTGCCAGCAGCTTCGAGTTGCTCGAGCAGTACTTC	CASSFELLEQYF	TRBV5-4	TRBJ2-7	-	-
TGTGCCAGCAGCCCTAAGGGAGGCAGGGAAAAACTGTTTTTT	CASSPKGGREKLFF	TRBV7-6	TRBJ1-4	-	-
TGTGCCAGCAGCTTAGCCGACTACGAGCAGTACTTC	CASSLADYEQYF	TRBV7-8	TRBJ2-7	-	-
TGTGCCAGCAGCTTAGACGGCAGGGGGTATAGCAATCAGCCCCAGCATTTT	CASSLDGRGYSNQPQHF	TRBV7-2	TRBJ1-5	TRBD1	-
TGTGCCAGCAGCTTACGAGGGGGCAGAGGGACAGATACGCAGTATTTT	CASSLRGGRGTDTQYF	TRBV7-8	TRBJ2-3	TRBD1	-
TGTGCCAGCAGTCTACAGGGCAACACTGAAGCTTTCTTT	CASSLQGNTEAFF	TRBV6-6	TRBJ1-1	-	-
TGCGCCAGCAGTGAGAGGGGGACCGGGGAGCTGTTTTTT	CASSERGTGELFF	TRBV10-1	TRBJ2-2	-	-
TGTGCCAGTCACCGGGACCTGGGCTACACCTTC	CASHRDLGYTF	TRBV19	TRBJ1-2	-	-
TGTGCCAGCAGTTTCGGACTAGCGCGTAGGAGCTCCTACAATGAGCAGTTCTTC	CASSFGLARRSSYNEQFF	TRBV27	TRBJ2-1	TRBD2	-
TGTGCCAGCAGCGGTCCTCGTATACCCGCCGGGGAGCTGTTTTTT	CASSGPRIPAGELFF	TRBV7-2	TRBJ2-2	-	-
TGTGCCAGTAGTATGGGGACAGGGAGGTTGACCGGGGAGCTGTTTTTT	CASSMGTGRLTGELFF	TRBV19	TRBJ2-2	TRBD1	-
TGCGCCAGCAGCTTGGGGCCCCTGGAGGGCTACACCTTC	CASSLGPLEGYTF	TRBV5-1	TRBJ1-2	-	-
TGTGCCAGCAGCCGGGCAGGGACCCCTAACACCGGGGAGCTGTTTTTT	CASSRAGTPNTGELFF	TRBV7-6	TRBJ2-2	-	-
TGTGCCAGCAGCTTAACGGACAGGCGGGGGGCCCAGTACTTC	CASSLTDRRGAQYF	TRBV7-2	TRBJ2-5	-	-
TGCAGCGTTGTATCCGGGAACTATGGCTACACCTTC	CSVVSGNYGYTF	TRBV29-1	TRBJ1-2	-	-
TGCAGTGCCTCTAGGGGGTACGAGCAGTACTTC	CSASRGYEQYF	TRBV20-1	TRBJ2-7	-	-
TGTGCCAGCAGCTTAAAGGGCGGGGGGGAAGCAGGCACAGATACGCAGTATTTT	CASSLKGGGEAGTDTQYF	TRBV7-3	TRBJ2-3	TRBD2	-
TGTGCCAGCACTCGGGCTAGCGGGAGTTACGAGCAGTACTTC	CASTRASGSYEQYF	TRBV28	TRBJ2-7	TRBD2	-
TGTGCCAGCAGAAGTAGGGTAGGCGGATCGGAGACCCAGTACTTC	CASRSRVGGSETQYF	TRBV19	TRBJ2-5	-	-
TGTGCCAGCAGCCGGGACAGGGGGCCCCGCGGCATTCAGTACTTC	CASSRDRGPRGIQYF	TRBV5-6	TRBJ2-4	TRBD1	-
TGTGCCAGCAGCCCATCCCTAGACAGGGACGCTTTCTTT	CASSPSLDRDAFF	TRBV7-8	TRBJ1-1	TRBD1	once
TGTGCCAGCAGCCGTACAGGGGTTTCACCCCTCCACTTT	CASSRTGVSPLHF	TRBV6-5	TRBJ1-6	TRBD1	-
TGTGCCAGCAGCGATCGCGGACAGGGGGTTGGGATGAACACTGAAGCTTTCTTT	CASSDRGQGVGMNTEAFF	TRBV7-9	TRBJ1-1	TRBD1	-
TGTGCCAGCAGTTACTCCTCAGGAAATTACGAGCAGTACTTC	CASSYSSGNYEQYF	TRBV6-6	TRBJ2-7	-	-
TGTGCCCTCTCCCCAGGAAACCAGCCCCAGCATTTT	CALSPGNQPQHF	TRBV28	TRBJ1-5	-	-
TGTGCCAGCAGTTTAGAAGGGGACGGCTACACCTTC	CASSLEGDGYTF	TRBV28	TRBJ1-2	-	-
TGTGCCAGCAGCCCCCCGACTAGACCGATAGATACGCAGTATTTT	CASSPPTRPIDTQYF	TRBV7-2	TRBJ2-3	-	-
TGTGCCAGCAGCTTGGTAGCGGGAGGTTCCAACGAGCAGTACTTC	CASSLVAGGSNEQYF	TRBV5-6	TRBJ2-7	TRBD2	-
TGTGCCAGCAGCCGACAGGGGGCAGGGGCCAACGTCCTGACTTTC	CASSRQGAGANVLTF	TRBV13	TRBJ2-6	TRBD1	once
TGTGCCACCAGCCGTCCCGGACGGATCCAAGAGACCCAGTACTTC	CATSRPGRIQETQYF	TRBV15	TRBJ2-5	-	-
TGTGCCAGCAGGGGCCGCGAAAAACTGTTTTTT	CASRGREKLFF	TRBV27	TRBJ1-4	-	-
TGTGCCAGTAGCCTCCGGGGACAGGGGGATTCACCCCTCCACTTT	CASSLRGQGDSPLHF	TRBV19	TRBJ1-6	TRBD1	-
TGTGCCAGTAGAAACCGGGGGGGCTCGGGTACAGATACGCAGTATTTT	CASRNRGGSGTDTQYF	TRBV19	TRBJ2-3	TRBD2	-
TGTGCCAGCAGCTTAGGGAGAACCCCAGATACGCAGTATTTT	CASSLGRTPDTQYF	TRBV7-3	TRBJ2-3	-	-
TGTGCCAGCAGCCAAGATGGCCGGGACAATGAGCAGTTCTTC	CASSQDGRDNEQFF	TRBV4-2	TRBJ2-1	-	-
TGCAGCGTTACCCCATCGGATACGCAGTATTTT	CSVTPSDTQYF	TRBV29-1	TRBJ2-3	-	-
TGTGCCAGCAGTGAAGCGGGCAGGGGGCCCTATGGCTACACCTTC	CASSEAGRGPYGYTF	TRBV2	TRBJ1-2	TRBD1	-
TGTGCCAGCAGTTACCGTGGCGGAACTGGAAACACCATATATTTT	CASSYRGGTGNTIYF	TRBV6-5	TRBJ1-3	-	-
TGTGCCAGCAGCCATCGACACGAATCTGAAGCTTTCTTT	CASSHRHESEAFF	TRBV7-9	TRBJ1-1	-	-
TGTGCCAGTGCCCCAAGCGGGGACGTGGCATACGAGCAGTACTTC	CASAPSGDVAYEQYF	TRBV19	TRBJ2-7	TRBD2	once
TGTGCCAGCAGCTTCAGCGGGGAGCGATCCGGGGAGCTGTTTTTT	CASSFSGERSGELFF	TRBV7-8	TRBJ2-2	TRBD2	-
TGTGCCAGCAGTTACTCCCGGGGCAGCCCCTACGAGCAGTACTTC	CASSYSRGSPYEQYF	TRBV6-5	TRBJ2-7	-	-
TGTGCCAGCAGTCCCCCGGTGATTGGCACTGAAGCTTTCTTT	CASSPPVIGTEAFF	TRBV6-6	TRBJ1-1	-	-
TGCGCCAGCAGCTTGGCCCCTAGCGGGACTAGGGAGCAGTACTTC	CASSLAPSGTREQYF	TRBV5-1	TRBJ2-7	TRBD2	-
TGTGCCAGTGGCGGAGGGTATAAGTCTGGGGCCAACGTCCTGACTTTC	CASGGGYKSGANVLTF	TRBV19	TRBJ2-6	-	-
TGTGCCAGCAGCCCACAACTCGGAGTGGGGTATGGCTACACCTTC	CASSPQLGVGYGYTF	TRBV11-2	TRBJ1-2	-	-
TGCGCCAGCAGCTTGGGGACAAACTATGGCTACACCTTC	CASSLGTNYGYTF	TRBV5-1	TRBJ1-2	-	-
TGTGCCAGCAGCCCCACCTCGTATACGCAGTATTTT	CASSPTSYTQYF	TRBV7-9	TRBJ2-3	-	-
TGTGCCAGCAGTTACGCCTATCAGCCCCAGCATTTT	CASSYAYQPQHF	TRBV6-6	TRBJ1-5	-	-